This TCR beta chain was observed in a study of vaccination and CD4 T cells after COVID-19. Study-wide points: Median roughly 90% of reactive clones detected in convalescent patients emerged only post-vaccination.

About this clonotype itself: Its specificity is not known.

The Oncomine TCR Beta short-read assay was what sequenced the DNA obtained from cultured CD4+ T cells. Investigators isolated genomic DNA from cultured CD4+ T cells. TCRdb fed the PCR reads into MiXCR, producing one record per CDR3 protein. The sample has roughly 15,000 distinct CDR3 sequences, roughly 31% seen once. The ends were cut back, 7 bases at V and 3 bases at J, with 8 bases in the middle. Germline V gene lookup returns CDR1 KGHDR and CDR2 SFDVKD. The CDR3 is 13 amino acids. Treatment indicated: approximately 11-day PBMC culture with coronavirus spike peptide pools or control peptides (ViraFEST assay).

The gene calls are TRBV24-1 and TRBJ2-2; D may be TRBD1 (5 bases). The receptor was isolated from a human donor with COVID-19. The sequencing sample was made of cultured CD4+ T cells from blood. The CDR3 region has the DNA TGTGCCACCAGCAAGGGGTACACCGGGGAGCTGTTTTTT. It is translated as CATSKGYTGELFF.